This T cell receptor (beta chain) was identified in a study of response to subunit inactivated influenza vaccine. Germline CDR1 reads MNHNS; CDR2 reads SASEGT. Trimming removed 11 bases from V and 5 bases from J, with 18 bases in between. The CDR3 runs to 13 residues. In TCRdb, the RT-PCR reads were re-called with MiXCR into one record per CDR3 protein. The data show 530,000 or so distinct CDR3 sequences, 12% to 15% seen once. The V gene is TRBV6-1, the J gene TRBJ2-5, with D possibly called TRBD1 or TRBD2 (6 bases each). The specimen was PBMCs from blood, collected approximately 13 days after vaccination. The TCR was taken from a man aged 50 to 59 who received an inactivated influenza vaccine. The CDR3 region has the DNA TGTGCCGCCAGCATGGGGGGCAGGGAGACCCAGTACTTC. Amino acids: CAASMGGRETQYF.